The 32 T cell receptor beta chains below come from one sample, sequenced in a study of immune heterogeneity within non-small cell lung tumors. Bulk tumor genomic DNA constituted the template, at 550 to 750 ng per sample. Every primary tumor yielded several biopsies, spaced far apart, that were taken during surgery. Patients went through curative surgery, and their non-small cell lung cancer was untreated and newly diagnosed. TCR beta CDR3 was amplified by multiplex PCR, first round around 10 cycles, 32 V and 13 J primers. MiXCR, run by TCRdb on the multiplex PCR reads, gives a single entry per CDR3 protein. The sample yields about 22,000 distinct CDR3 sequences, roughly 30% seen once. Sequenced material: lung tumor tissue. The receptors come from a man between 35 and 55 years old with non-small cell lung cancer.

As to this clonotype: Given a much more abundant clone one base away, this may be a read error. The rearrangement uses TRBV9 and TRBJ2-7; D might be TRBD2 (5 bases). The CDR3 length is 13 residues. Trimming stripped 6 bases from V and 3 bases from J, with 13 bases between. Germline-derived CDR1 and CDR2 are SGDLS and YYNGEE. CDR3 protein: CASIGGLNYEQYF. The DNA of the CDR3 is TGTGCCAGCATCGGAGGACTGAACTACGAGCAGTACTTC.

Notes on this clonotype: This may be a read error, as it is one base from a much larger clone. The chain uses TRBV9 and TRBJ1-3; D gene uncertain. Germline V gene lookup returns CDR1 SGDLS and CDR2 YYNGEE. Trimming removed 2 bases from V and 0 bases from J, with 9 bases in between. The CDR3 is 15 residues long. In nucleotides, the CDR3 is TGTGCCAGCAGCGTGGAACGTGTCTCTGGAAACACCATATATTTT. Translated, it gives CASSVERVSGNTIYF.

In the case of this clonotype: This sequence may be a read error, since a much larger clone differs from it by one base. The chain recombines TRBV11-2 with TRBJ2-7; 7 bases line up with TRBD1. Germline V gene sequence: CDR1 SGHAT, CDR2 FQNNGV. CDR3 size: 15 residues. Losses at the gene ends were 5 bases for V and 2 bases for J; bases not matched to a gene: 9. The CDR3 DNA sequence: TGTGCCAGCAGCGTAGGACAGGATTACCCCTACGAGCAGTACTTC. Its translation: CASSVGQDYPYEQYF.

In this sample, this clonotype turned up many times. V gene TRBV24-1 combines with J gene TRBJ2-2, with D perhaps TRBD1 (5 bases). The germline CDR1 and CDR2 sequences are KGHDR and SFDVKD. Trimming removed 4 bases from V and 6 bases from J, with 8 bases in between. The CDR3 length is 13 residues. The DNA for the CDR3 is TGTGCCACCAGTGAAGGGGTACCCGGGGAGCTGTTTTTT. Residues: CATSEGVPGELFF.

Ten or more counts support this clonotype. The chain has TRBV12-3 or TRBV12-4 and TRBJ2-3; D gene ambiguous. The CDR3 sequence is 13 residues long. Trimming cost V 10 bases and J 4 bases, with 15 bases left between them. CDR3 bases: TGTGCCACCCACCCCACGCACTCAGATACGCAGTATTTT. This sequence encodes CATHPTHSDTQYF.

In its sample, this clonotype is medium-sized (0.01 to 0.1%). V gene TRBV28 combines with J gene TRBJ2-3, with 16 bases matching TRBD2. The CDR3 runs to 16 residues. The V gene's germline CDR1 is MDHEN and CDR2 SYDVKM. Unmatched junction bases numbered 1, after V lost 2 bases and J lost 5 bases. CDR3 amino acids: CASSLGTSGRGDTQYF. The DNA for the CDR3 is TGTGCCAGCAGTTTAGGGACTAGCGGGAGGGGAGATACGCAGTATTTT.

Remarks on this clonotype: It may be a read error: a sequence one base away is much more abundant. The rearrangement uses TRBV5-1 and TRBJ1-2; D gene ambiguous. The CDR3 loop spans 17 amino acids. Germline V gene lookup returns CDR1 SGHRS and CDR2 YFSETQ. CDR3 bases: TGCGACAGCAGCTTGGCCTGGTCGGACGCGGGTAACTATGGCTACACCTTC. It yields the protein CDSSLAWSDAGNYGYTF.

Worth noting for this clonotype: Given a much more abundant clone one base away, this may be a read error. The chain joins TRBV30 to TRBJ2-7; 7 nucleotides agree with TRBD1. The CDR3 consists of 10 residues. Trimming cost V 5 bases and J 9 bases; bases outside gene matches: 4. CDR1 is GTSNPN and CDR2 is SVGIG in the germline V gene (reference sequence). This CDR3 reads CAWGQDVQYF. The CDR3 region has the DNA TGTGCCTGGGGACAGGACGTGCAGTACTTC.

The chain combines TRBV2 with TRBJ1-1; 7 positions agree with TRBD1. This CDR3 region has 14 residues. Trimming at V came to 6 bases and at J to 1 base, leaving 5 bases not matched to a gene. Germline loops: CDR1 SNHLY, CDR2 FYNNEI. DNA of the CDR3: TGTGCCAGCAGCCCCGGGACAGCGAACACTGAAGCTTTCTTT. Its protein product is CASSPGTANTEAFF.

This clonotype showed up many times. The chain couples TRBV9 to TRBJ2-6; 9 bases are shared with TRBD1. V trimming: 4 bases; J trimming: 3 bases; junction bases outside the gene matches: 8. CDR1 SGDLS and CDR2 YYNGEE come from the germline V gene. The CDR3 has 17 amino acids. The CDR3 loop is CASSPGTGIGGANVLTF. For the CDR3, the DNA is TGTGCCAGCAGCCCCGGGACAGGGATCGGTGGGGCCAACGTCCTGACTTTC.

This chain connects TRBV3-1 to TRBJ2-3; D is perhaps TRBD2 (7 bases). This CDR3 has 14 amino acids. The V and J ends lost 4 bases and 4 bases respectively, with 12 bases between them. Germline-derived CDR1 and CDR2 are LGHDT and YNNKEL (reference sequence). The CDR3 DNA reads as TGTGCCAGCAGCCTGGGCGGGGGCGCAGATACGCAGTATTTT. This translates into CASSLGGGADTQYF.

The V call is TRBV5-1, the J call TRBJ2-2, with D tentatively TRBD1 (5 bases). CDR3 length: 18 residues. Trimming took off 0 bases at V and 6 bases at J, with 21 bases between the two ends. CDR1 is SGHRS, CDR2 YFSETQ, per germline. The CDR3 here is CASSLVGHVVNTAGELFF. The CDR3 nucleotides are TGCGCCAGCAGCTTGGTGGGGCATGTAGTCAACACCGCCGGGGAGCTGTTTTTT.

As concerns this clonotype: One junction end does not reproduce the germline sequence, and a read error may be involved. V is TRBV30 and J is TRBJ1-5, with 9 bases identical to TRBD1. The CDR3 has 16 amino acids. Germline loops: CDR1 GTSNPN, CDR2 SVGIG (reference sequence). CDR3 sequence (DNA): TGTGCCTGGAGTGCCCCGACAGGGGGATCCAATAAGCCCCAGCATTTT. Encoded protein: CAWSAPTGGSNKPQHF. The full variable domain, in which reference TRBV30 and TRBJ1-5 provide the parts outside the CDR3, is SQTIHQWPATLVQPVGSPLSLECTVEGTSNPNLYWYRQAAGRGLQLLFYSVGIGQISSEVPQNLSASRPQDRQFILSSKKLLLSDSGFYLCAWSAPTGGSNKPQHFGDGTRLSIL.

V and J are TRBV5-4 and TRBJ1-2; TRBD1 agrees at 7 bases. CDR1 is SGHNT, CDR2 YYREEE, per germline (reference sequence). J lost 4 bases, V lost 0 bases, and 0 bases had no gene match. The CDR3 loop spans 13 amino acids. The CDR3 here is CASSLGDSYGYTF. The CDR3 coding sequence is TGTGCCAGCAGCTTGGGGGACAGCTATGGCTACACCTTC.

This clonotype was seen ten or more times. CDR3 residues: CASSVGWGREETQYF. As DNA, the CDR3 is TGTGCCAGCAGCGTAGGATGGGGTCGGGAAGAGACCCAGTACTTC. This chain links TRBV9 with TRBJ2-5; D is undetermined. V lost 0 bases and J 3 bases, leaving 12 bases between the germline ends. Germline V gene sequence: CDR1 SGDLS, CDR2 YYNGEE. This CDR3 is 15 amino acids long.

This clonotype was recorded many times. The V and J genes are TRBV6-1 and TRBJ2-2; no firm D call. The CDR3 loop spans 14 amino acids. V shed 5 bases and J shed 1 base, with 8 bases lying between them. Germline loops: CDR1 MNHNS, CDR2 SASEGT. This CDR3 reads CASSPRRNTGELFF. The CDR3 nucleotides are TGTGCCAGCAGTCCACGCAGGAACACCGGGGAGCTGTTTTTT.

With respect to this clonotype: Compared with germline, one end of the junction differs, possibly owing to a read error. This chain connects TRBV19 to TRBJ1-2; 10 bases map to TRBD1. This CDR3 is built from 16 residues. The germline V gene has CDR1 LNHDA and CDR2 SQIVND (reference sequence). CDR3 region: CASSIAGQGMCYCYTF. The CDR3 DNA reads as TGTGCCAGTAGTATAGCGGGACAGGGGATGTGCTATTGCTACACCTTC.

The V call is TRBV6-2 or TRBV6-3, the J call TRBJ1-1; possible D gene TRBD1, 6 bases. Trimming shortened V by 7 bases and J by 4 bases, and 10 bases separated the two germline ends. This CDR3 has 12 residues. CDR1 and CDR2 (germline): MNHEY, SVGEGT. CDR3 sequence: CASTDRLTEAFF. For the CDR3, the DNA is TGTGCCAGCACGGACAGACTCACTGAAGCTTTCTTT.

The chain uses TRBV3-1 and TRBJ1-1; the D is unclear. Looked up from germline, CDR1 is LGHDT and CDR2 is YNNKEL (reference sequence). V was clipped by 3 bases and J by 10 bases, with 12 bases between them. The CDR3 is 12 amino acids. For the CDR3, the DNA is TGTGCCAGCAGCCATCCGGGTGTTGGAGCTTTCTTT. This gives the protein CASSHPGVGAFF.

In its sample, this clonotype was seen many times. V usage is TRBV11-3 and J usage is TRBJ1-2, with 7 bases that match TRBD1. J gave up 6 bases and V 2 bases, and 6 bases lay outside the gene matches. This CDR3 is 14 amino acids long. Germline-derived CDR1 and CDR2 are SGHNT and YENEEA. The CDR3: CASSLPGTANGYTF. CDR3 nucleotide sequence: TGTGCCAGCAGCTTACCCGGGACAGCTAATGGCTACACCTTC.

This clonotype is medium-sized (0.01 to 0.1%) within its sample. The chain couples TRBV12-3 or TRBV12-4 to TRBJ2-2; perhaps TRBD1 as D (6 bases). Trimming took off 10 bases at V and 3 bases at J, with 12 bases between the two ends. This CDR3 has 13 amino acids. CDR3 residues: CATRKGDTGELFF. Here the CDR3 DNA reads TGTGCCACCCGGAAGGGGGACACCGGGGAGCTGTTTTTT.

This clonotype came up many times. This chain connects TRBV19 to TRBJ2-1; D uncertain. CDR3 length: 12 residues. V lost 10 bases, J lost 9 bases, and 16 bases lay in between. From germline, CDR1 is LNHDA and CDR2 SQIVND (reference sequence). The CDR3 sequence: CAIGPLWGEQFF. For the CDR3, the DNA is TGTGCCATTGGACCCCTTTGGGGTGAGCAGTTCTTC.

This clonotype was seen ten or more times. The rearrangement joins TRBV5-1 to TRBJ2-7; no clear D gene. Germline assignment: CDR1 SGHRS and CDR2 YFSETQ. Trimming stripped 4 bases from V and 4 bases from J, with 9 bases between. The CDR3 runs to 12 residues. CDR3 bases: TGCGCCAGCAGCGGGGTTCCGTACGAGCAGTACTTC. Its protein product is CASSGVPYEQYF. The entire variable domain, with the rest obtained from reference TRBV5-1 and TRBJ2-7, is as follows: KAGVTQTPRYLIKTRGQQVTLSCSPISGHRSVSWYQQTPGQGLQFLFEYFSETQRNKGNFPGRFSGRQFSNSRSEMNVSTLELGDSALYLCASSGVPYEQYFGPGTRLTVT.

This clonotype was seen many times. The rearrangement joins TRBV15 to TRBJ2-5, with TRBD2 matching over 9 bases. Trimming took 3 bases from V and 5 from J; bases not matched to a gene: 10. CDR1 is LNHNV and CDR2 is YYDKDF in the germline V gene (reference sequence). This CDR3 is 16 amino acids long. The CDR3 region has the DNA TGTGCCACCAGCAGGACCCCTGACAGCGGGAGGGAGACCCAGTACTTC. This encodes CATSRTPDSGRETQYF.

This clonotype was found many times. J is TRBJ2-7 and V is TRBV2; D may match TRBD1 or TRBD2 (5 bases each). Germline-derived CDR1 and CDR2 are SNHLY and FYNNEI. This CDR3 is built from 16 residues. V was shortened by 6 bases and J by 6 bases, with 24 bases between the two germline ends. The DNA of the CDR3 is TGTGCCAGCAGCCGAGGAGCCGGGACCCTCCCGGGCGAGCAGTACTTC. Residues: CASSRGAGTLPGEQYF.

The table lists this clonotype with many counts. The chain links TRBV5-6 to TRBJ1-1, with D unclear. The germline V gene encodes CDR1 SGHDT and CDR2 YYEEEE. Trimming removed 0 bases from V and 1 base from J, with 10 bases in between. This CDR3 contains 15 residues. The CDR3 DNA reads as TGTGCCAGCAGCTTGGGTGGGCTGGGGAACACTGAAGCTTTCTTT. It codes for CASSLGGLGNTEAFF.

With respect to this clonotype: The CDR3 carries no conserved terminal phenylalanine or tryptophan, so it likely arises from a read error. The genes are TRBV10-3 and TRBJ2-1; 7 bases map to TRBD2. V lost 3 bases and J lost 0; bases outside the gene matches: 2. Looked up from germline, CDR1 is ENHRY and CDR2 is SYGVKD. The CDR3 totals 15 residues. CDR3 sequence: CAISEKRGSYNEQFL. The CDR3 nucleotides are TGTGCCATCAGTGAAAAGCGGGGCTCCTACAATGAGCAGTTCCTC.

Sample share makes this clonotype medium-sized. The J gene is TRBJ2-7, the V gene TRBV13; no clear D. This CDR3 contains 16 residues. V lost 5 bases and J lost 0, with 17 bases in between. CDR1 and CDR2 (germline): PRHDT, FYEKMQ (reference sequence). The CDR3 reads CASSVRLSTISYEQYF. For the CDR3, the DNA is TGTGCCAGCAGCGTCCGCCTGAGCACCATCTCCTACGAGCAGTACTTC.

In its sample, this clonotype was seen a few times. This chain uses TRBV9 with TRBJ2-2; either TRBD1 or TRBD2 may fit D (6 bases each). Trimming removed 4 bases at V and 1 base at J, with 17 bases between. The CDR3 contains 17 residues. CDR1 and CDR2 (germline): SGDLS, YYNGEE. CDR3 DNA: TGTGCCAGCAGCCCGCGGAGGGGGGACCTGAACACCGGGGAGCTGTTTTTT. Translated: CASSPRRGDLNTGELFF.

Comment on this clonotype: One base away lies a much larger clone, so this may be a sequencing read error. The chain recombines TRBV6-1 with TRBJ1-5, with D perhaps matching TRBD1 (6 bases). Germline V gene data show CDR1 as MNHNS and CDR2 as SASEGT. The CDR3 consists of 13 residues. CDR3 DNA sequence: TGTGCCAGCAAGGGGACACCTAATCAGGCCCAGCATTTT. It encodes CASKGTPNQAQHF.

Points on this clonotype: A much larger clone lies one base from this, so it may be a read error. This chain joins TRBV7-6 and TRBJ2-7; D not resolved. The CDR3 is 14 amino acids. Deletions cut 5 bases from V and 3 bases from J, with 14 bases between. Germline V gene lookup returns CDR1 SGHVS and CDR2 FNYEAQ. In DNA, the CDR3 is TGTGCCAGCAGCCCTATGGCTGGCTTCTACGAGCAGTACTTC. This sequence encodes CASSPMAGFYEQYF.

The CDR3 bases are TGTGCCAGCAGCAACCCAGGGGGCAGCGGCAGATCACCCCTCCACTTT. Protein product: CASSNPGGSGRSPLHF. The J gene is TRBJ1-6, the V gene TRBV9; the match to TRBD1 covers 8 bases. Germline CDR1 reads SGDLS; CDR2 reads YYNGEE. The CDR3 is made up of 16 amino acids. V gave up 4 bases and J gave up 10 bases; unmatched junction bases: 13.